This TCR beta chain was obtained from a study of blood T cells in healthy people across ages. Study outcomes and limitations: Leaving the PBMCs unsorted stopped any conclusive comparison of naive versus antigen-experienced cells. Researchers report that TCR beta diversity correlated strongly with naive T cell percentage. Estimates of total diversity, which came from one million sequenced T cells, were considered to be underestimates.

Next came a second PCR, run for roughly 6 to 11 cycles, which used a sample-barcoded 5' primer along with a J-beta primer mix. TCRdb called the 5' RACE reads again in MiXCR, with one record for every CDR3 protein. The sample consists of hundreds of thousands of distinct CDR3 sequences, roughly a quarter of them appearing once. A remark on this clonotype: Its antigen is undetermined.

Germline trimming cut 3 bases from V and 5 bases from J; bases unmatched to any gene: 25. This CDR3 contains 20 residues. CDR1 and CDR2 from the germline V gene are DFQATT and SNEGSKA (reference sequence). These same records also appear under a second study, on T cells of mothers and their children. Per that paper: Overlap in related mother-child pairs always slightly exceeded unrelated pairs, never significantly.

Source material: blood. V is TRBV20-1 and J is TRBJ2-5; 9 positions match TRBD2. This receptor was identified in a boy between 2 and 15 years old in good health. The CDR3 DNA reads TGCAGTGCTAGGTCTAGCGGGACCGGCATGGGGGGGGTTTTCATCGAGACCCAGTACTTC. Residues: CSARSSGTGMGGVFIETQYF.